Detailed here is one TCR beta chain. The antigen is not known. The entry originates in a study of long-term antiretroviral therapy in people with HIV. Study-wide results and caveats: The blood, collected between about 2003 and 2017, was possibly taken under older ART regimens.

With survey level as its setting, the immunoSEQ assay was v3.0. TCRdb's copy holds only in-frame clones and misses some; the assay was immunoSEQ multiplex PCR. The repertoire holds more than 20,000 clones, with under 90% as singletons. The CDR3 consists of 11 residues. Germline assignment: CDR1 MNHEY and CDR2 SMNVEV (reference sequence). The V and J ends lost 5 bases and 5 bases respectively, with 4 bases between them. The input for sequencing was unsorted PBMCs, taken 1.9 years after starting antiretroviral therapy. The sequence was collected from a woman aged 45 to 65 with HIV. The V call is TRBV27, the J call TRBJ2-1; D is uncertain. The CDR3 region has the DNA TGTGCCAGCAGTACACACAATGAGCAGTTCTTC. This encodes CASSTHNEQFF.